Listed below are T cell receptor beta chains from one sample, sequenced in a study of T cell responses to AZD1222 COVID-19 vaccine. Data came from immunoSEQ multiplex PCR; TCRdb stores just in-frame clones and leaves some out. The top ten clones hold about 20% of a sample with 100,000 to 150,000 clones, more than 75% of them seen once. The input for sequencing was peripheral blood, taken on day 0 of AZD1222 vaccination. The receptors come from an adult in good health. The CDR3 runs from the conserved cysteine through the conserved F or W. D genes are given only for firm matches. The listing skips clone size in some rows; elsewhere it reads once, few, many or a size class.

>TRBD1|TRBJ2-7|TRBV6-5|NA
CASSLGQGVYEQYF
TGTGCCAGCAGTCTGGGTCAGGGGGTCTACGAGCAGTACTTC
>NA|TRBJ1-4|TRBV18|NA
CATTAGPTTNEKLFF
TGTGCCACCACGGCAGGTCCGACAACTAATGAAAAACTGTTTTTT
>NA|TRBJ2-7|TRBV4-2|NA
CASSQGVGGDEQYF
TGTGCCAGCAGCCAGGGGGTGGGGGGAGACGAGCAGTACTTC
>NA|TRBJ1-6|TRBV11-2|once
CASSLEIGGSPLHF
TGTGCCAGCAGCTTAGAGATAGGAGGCTCACCCCTCCACTTT
>TRBD2|TRBJ2-1|TRBV20-1|NA
CSASLRGVLNNEQFF
TGCAGTGCTAGTTTGCGGGGGGTCTTGAACAATGAGCAGTTCTTC
>NA|TRBJ1-6|TRBV2|NA
CASSRDPFAPNSPLHF
TGTGCCAGCAGTAGGGACCCTTTCGCCCCCAATTCACCCCTCCACTTT
>NA|TRBJ2-5|TRBV11-1|NA
CASAPPQGQETQYF
TGTGCCAGCGCTCCGCCGCAGGGACAAGAGACCCAGTACTTC
>TRBD1|TRBJ1-2|TRBV6-5|NA
CASILSPTGTGGYTF
TGTGCCAGCATTCTCTCCCCGACAGGGACGGGAGGCTACACCTTC
>NA|TRBJ2-2|TRBV28|NA
CASSLLGTGELFF
TGTGCCAGCAGCCTACTTGGAACCGGGGAGCTGTTTTTT
>NA|TRBJ2-7|TRBV2|NA
CASEQSRVGQYF
TGTGCCAGCGAACAGTCCAGAGTGGGGCAGTACTTC
>NA|TRBJ2-7|TRBV11-2|NA
CASSLGSARGEQYF
TGTGCCAGCAGCTTAGGGTCGGCCAGGGGCGAGCAGTACTTC
>NA|TRBJ2-2|TRBV6-2/TRBV6-3|NA
CASSYSSNEGRDTGELFF
TGTGCCAGCAGTTACTCGAGTAATGAGGGAAGGGACACCGGGGAGCTGTTTTTT
>NA|TRBJ1-2|TRBV29-1|NA
CSVERAGTSYGYTF
TGCAGCGTTGAGCGGGCAGGGACCTCCTATGGCTACACCTTC
>NA|TRBJ1-1|TRBV24-1|NA
CATSDYFGTEAFF
TGTGCCACCAGTGATTACTTCGGCACTGAAGCTTTCTTT
>NA|TRBJ1-1|TRBV18|NA
CASSRGSTEAFF
TGTGCCAGCTCACGGGGATCCACTGAAGCTTTCTTT
>TRBD1|TRBJ2-1|TRBV14|NA
CASSQFLGGNNEQFF
TGTGCCAGCAGCCAATTTCTAGGGGGCAACAATGAGCAGTTCTTC
>NA|TRBJ1-3|TRBV14|NA
CASSQVGSGNTIYF
TGTGCCAGCAGCCAAGTGGGCTCGGGTAACACCATATATTTT
>NA|TRBJ1-2|TRBV7-9|NA
CASSSREDRFYGYTF
TGTGCCAGCAGCTCTCGGGAAGACAGATTCTATGGCTACACCTTC
>NA|TRBJ2-3|TRBV5-5|NA
CASTTRAYTDTQYF
TGTGCCAGCACCACGAGGGCCTACACAGATACGCAGTATTTT
>NA|TRBJ1-2|TRBV12-3/TRBV12-4|once
CASSLTGTYGYTF
TGTGCCAGCAGTTTGACCGGGACCTATGGCTACACCTTC
>NA|TRBJ2-6|TRBV11-3|NA
CASSPGSSGANVLTF
TGTGCCAGCAGCCCAGGGAGCTCTGGGGCCAACGTCCTGACTTTC
>NA|TRBJ1-5|TRBV2|once
CASRRETDQPQHF
TGTGCCAGCAGAAGGGAAACGGATCAGCCCCAGCATTTT
>NA|TRBJ1-2|TRBV4-3|NA
CASSPNGPFPNYGYTF
TGCGCCAGCAGCCCAAATGGTCCTTTTCCTAACTATGGCTACACCTTC
>TRBD1|TRBJ2-3|TRBV10-3|NA
CAISERQGAPDTQYF
TGTGCCATCAGTGAGCGACAGGGGGCCCCAGATACGCAGTATTTT
>NA|TRBJ1-1|TRBV19|NA
CASSAQGGGTEAFF
TGTGCCAGTAGTGCTCAGGGTGGGGGCACTGAAGCTTTCTTT
>NA|TRBJ1-2|TRBV5-1|NA
CASSLAGRGNYGYTF
TGCGCCAGCAGCTTGGCCGGCAGGGGAAACTATGGCTACACCTTC
>NA|TRBJ2-2|TRBV28|NA
CASSSISGTGELFF
TGTGCCAGCAGTTCCATCTCGGGCACCGGGGAGCTGTTTTTT
>NA|TRBJ2-1|TRBV12-3/TRBV12-4|NA
CASSLWGSNEQFF
TGTGCCAGCAGTTTGTGGGGGTCCAATGAGCAGTTCTTC
>NA|TRBJ1-2|TRBV5-6|NA
CASSLREYGYTF
TGTGCCAGCAGCTTACGAGAATATGGCTACACCTTC
>NA|TRBJ1-3|TRBV19|NA
CASRGAQPGNTIYF
TGTGCCAGTCGGGGGGCGCAGCCCGGAAACACCATATATTTT
>NA|TRBJ1-4|TRBV3-1/TRBV3-2|NA
CASSQGDESTNEKLFF
TGTGCCAGCAGCCAAGGTGACGAGTCAACTAATGAAAAACTGTTTTTT
>NA|TRBJ1-1|TRBV5-1|once
CASSLAPGGQNTEAFF
TGCGCCAGCAGCTTGGCCCCGGGCGGTCAGAACACTGAAGCTTTCTTT